A single sample gave rise to the 31 T cell receptor beta chains below, sequenced in a study of blood T cell repertoires in COVID-19 (dated by TCRdb to about 2020). Library preparation employed the immunoSEQ multiplex PCR assay. The source is immuneACCESS, and TCRdb retained only in-frame sequences with V and J called. Part of the clones is not carried over; for the studies checked, unresolved V genes explain less than half of this, and the remainder is unexplained. The sample data list about 380,000 clones, and about 85% of these were observed just once. Jointly, the top ten make up around 3.4% of the sample. Sequencing used peripheral blood. Receptors originate from a young woman with acute or convalescent COVID-19.

The chain employs TRBV11-3 and TRBJ2-2; tentatively, D is TRBD2 (6 bases). CDR3 length equals 14 residues. V lost 8 bases, J lost 7 bases, and 17 bases lay in between. Germline-derived CDR1 and CDR2 are SGHNT and YENEEA. The CDR3 nucleotides are TGTGCCAGCGGAGGGCAGGGCGTCAGCGGGGAGCTGTTTTTT. Translating gives CASGGQGVSGELFF. Looking up the rest from reference TRBV11-3 and TRBJ2-2 gives the full variable domain: EAGVVQSPRYKIIEKKQPVAFWCNPISGHNTLYWYLQNLGQGPELLIRYENEEAVDDSQLPKDRFSAERLKGVDSTLKIQPAELGDSAVYLCASGGQGVSGELFFGEGSRLTVL.

The V gene is TRBV5-1, the J gene TRBJ2-3; possibly TRBD1 for D (6 bases). The germline CDR1 and CDR2 sequences are SGHRS and YFSETQ. The V and J ends lost 2 bases and 2 bases respectively, with 15 bases between them. The CDR3 has 16 amino acids. In DNA form, the CDR3 reads TGCGCCAGCAGCTTACCCGAGGGGGAACCCACAGATACGCAGTATTTT. It codes for CASSLPEGEPTDTQYF.

Of note for this clone: The sample has other DNA sequences that encode this CDR3 too. This sequence joins TRBV5-1 and TRBJ1-2; 7 nucleotides align to TRBD1. Trimming removed 4 bases from V and 5 bases from J; junction bases left unmatched: 8. Germline assignment: CDR1 SGHRS and CDR2 YFSETQ. The CDR3 is made up of 14 amino acids. DNA for the CDR3: TGCGCCAGCAGCCCGAGACAGGGCGCTTATGGCTACACCTTC. This encodes CASSPRQGAYGYTF.

The V gene is TRBV5-1, the J gene TRBJ2-2; 9 nucleotides align to TRBD2. The trim removed 0 bases at V and 3 bases at J, leaving 3 bases unmatched. The CDR3 length is 16 residues. Looked up from germline, CDR1 is SGHRS and CDR2 is YFSETQ. CDR3 region: CASSLVSGGYTGELFF. The DNA of the CDR3 is TGCGCCAGCAGCTTGGTTAGCGGGGGTTACACCGGGGAGCTGTTTTTT.

The chain carries TRBV6-5 and TRBJ2-7; a weak D match, TRBD2 (5 bases). The V gene lost 6 bases and the J gene lost 6 bases, with 18 bases spanning the gap. Germline CDR1 MNHEY, CDR2 SVGAGI. The CDR3 has 14 amino acids. The CDR3 loop is CASSADPGLREQYF. For the CDR3, the DNA is TGTGCCAGCAGCGCCGACCCTGGACTCCGCGAGCAGTACTTC.

This chain links TRBV5-1 with TRBJ2-7; TRBD2 matches at 11 bases. With 4 bases clipped from V and 5 bases from J, the junction kept 5 bases outside the gene matches. The germline V gene has CDR1 SGHRS and CDR2 YFSETQ. The CDR3 is 14 residues long. The CDR3 sequence is CASSPLAGAHEQYF. The CDR3 region has the DNA TGCGCCAGCAGCCCACTAGCGGGAGCCCACGAGCAGTACTTC.

The gene calls are TRBV28 and TRBJ1-3; D possibly corresponds to TRBD1 (5 bases). Deletions cut 8 bases from V and 0 bases from J, with 8 bases between. Germline V lookup: CDR1 MDHEN, CDR2 SYDVKM. The CDR3 covers 13 residues. This CDR3 reads CASSGLSGNTIYF. The DNA for the CDR3 is TGTGCCAGCTCAGGGCTCTCTGGAAACACCATATATTTT.

This rearrangement joins TRBV5-6 to TRBJ1-4; 8 bases are a match to TRBD1. CDR3 length: 14 amino acids. V gave up 4 bases and J gave up 7 bases; unmatched junction bases: 6. Per germline, CDR1 SGHDT and CDR2 YYEEEE. The DNA of the CDR3 is TGTGCCAGCAGCGGCGGGACAGGTAGTGAAAAACTGTTTTTT. This gives the protein CASSGGTGSEKLFF. Together with reference TRBV5-6 and TRBJ1-4, the CDR3 gives the full variable domain: DAGVTQSPTHLIKTRGQQVTLRCSPKSGHDTVSWYQQALGQGPQFIFQYYEEEERQRGNFPDRFSGHQFPNYSSELNVNALLLGDSALYLCASSGGTGSEKLFFGSGTQLSVL.

This clone was seen just once. The chain links TRBV7-9 to TRBJ2-7; weak D call: TRBD1 (5 bases). The CDR3 is 15 amino acids. Trimming took off 5 bases at V and 3 bases at J, with 17 bases between the two ends. CDR1 is SEHNR, CDR2 FQNEAQ, per germline (reference sequence). CDR3 nucleotides: TGTGCCAGCAGCCCTACAGAGAAGGGGTGCTACGAGCAGTACTTC. Amino acids: CASSPTEKGCYEQYF.

This clone was recorded a few times. This rearrangement joins TRBV19 to TRBJ2-7; maybe TRBD2 (5 bases). This CDR3 is 14 amino acids long. The germline gives CDR1 LNHDA, CDR2 SQIVND (reference sequence). The V end was cut by 9 bases, the J end by 3 bases, with 18 bases between. The CDR3 region has the DNA TGTGCCAGGGTACTAGACCCGAAAGTCTACGAGCAGTACTTC. Translation: CARVLDPKVYEQYF.

The chain is built from TRBV28 and TRBJ1-1, with D unresolved. CDR1 and CDR2 from the germline V gene are MDHEN and SYDVKM. The CDR3 totals 16 residues. The V and J ends lost 3 bases and 2 bases respectively, with 16 bases between them. The CDR3 sequence: CASSLLPRGENTEAFF. In nucleotides, the CDR3 is TGTGCCAGCAGTTTGTTACCCCGGGGTGAAAACACTGAAGCTTTCTTT.

The chain is built from TRBV2 and TRBJ1-2, with D tentatively TRBD1 (5 bases). Germline lookup yields CDR1 SNHLY and CDR2 FYNNEI. The CDR3 runs 11 residues. The V end lost 11 bases, the J end lost 6 bases, and 13 bases lay between the germline ends. The CDR3 region has the DNA TGTGCCGGTGGGGCGGTGCATGGCTACACCTTC. It specifies CAGGAVHGYTF.

J is TRBJ1-2 and V is TRBV20-1; no definite D call. V shed 3 bases and J shed 4 bases, with 12 bases lying between them. The CDR3 length is 13 residues. Germline values: CDR1 DFQATT, CDR2 SNEGSKA (reference sequence). The chain's CDR3 is CSASSGTPYGYTF. CDR3 bases: TGCAGTGCTAGTTCGGGTACACCCTATGGCTACACCTTC.

V and J are TRBV3-1 (or the pseudogene TRBV3-2) and TRBJ2-5, with D unresolved. Trimming removed 0 bases from V and 9 bases from J, with 11 bases in between. This CDR3 comprises 13 residues. Germline CDR1 and CDR2: LGHDT and YNNKEL (reference sequence). CDR3 sequence: CASSQDTRLAQYF. CDR3 sequence (DNA): TGTGCCAGCAGCCAAGACACCCGGTTGGCCCAGTACTTC.

This sequence joins TRBV2 and TRBJ2-7, with D possibly TRBD1 on 6 matching bases. This CDR3 has 14 amino acids. Germline CDR1 and CDR2: SNHLY and FYNNEI. V lost 5 bases, J lost 4 bases, and 15 bases lay in between. CDR3 amino acids: CASSSGTPGYEQYF. DNA of the CDR3: TGTGCCAGCAGTTCCGGGACACCAGGTTACGAGCAGTACTTC.

The rearrangement joins TRBV19 to TRBJ2-7; 8 bases line up with TRBD1. Trimming removed 7 bases from V and 4 bases from J; junction bases left unmatched: 9. The germline CDR1 and CDR2 sequences are LNHDA and SQIVND (reference sequence). The CDR3 sequence is 14 residues long. CDR3 DNA sequence: TGTGCCAGTACCTCCGCGGACAGGGCGTACGAGCAGTACTTC. Protein product: CASTSADRAYEQYF.

The genes are TRBV28 and TRBJ1-6, with TRBD1 identical over 8 bases. Germline loops: CDR1 MDHEN, CDR2 SYDVKM. V dropped 5 bases and J dropped 4; count of bases not matched to a gene: 13. The CDR3 spans 18 residues. The CDR3 DNA sequence: TGTGCCAGCAGTCCAGCCACCGCGACAGGGGTGTATAATTCACCCCTCCACTTT. As protein: CASSPATATGVYNSPLHF.

V usage is TRBV4-1 and J usage is TRBJ2-7, with 9 positions matching TRBD1. The ends lost 4 bases at V and 2 bases at J; junction bases unmatched: 12. Germline assignment: CDR1 MGHRA and CDR2 YSYEKL. The CDR3 extends over 17 amino acids. The CDR3 is CASSLQPGGQGPYEQYF. Here the CDR3 DNA reads TGCGCCAGCAGCCTCCAACCAGGGGGACAGGGTCCCTACGAGCAGTACTTC.

The V gene is TRBV27, the J gene TRBJ1-6; D unclear. The CDR3 is 15 residues long. The V gene's germline CDR1 is MNHEY and CDR2 SMNVEV (reference sequence). The V gene lost 7 bases and the J gene lost 1 base, with 11 bases spanning the gap. The CDR3 nucleotides are TGTGCCAGCAAGAGCGAGGAATCCTATAATTCACCCCTCCACTTT. Its translation: CASKSEESYNSPLHF.

The rearrangement joins TRBV11-2 to TRBJ2-7, with a weak D call TRBD1 (6 bases). This CDR3 spans 16 amino acids. Germline V gene data show CDR1 as SGHAT and CDR2 as FQNNGV. V was shortened by 1 base and J by 5 bases, with 18 bases between the two germline ends. DNA for the CDR3: TGTGCCAGCAGCTTAGTAGTCGCAGGGGCGAAGCACGAGCAGTACTTC. Encoded protein: CASSLVVAGAKHEQYF.

This clone turned up a few times. This chain joins TRBV29-1 and TRBJ2-1, with D hard to call. From germline, CDR1 is SQVTM and CDR2 ANQGSEA. This CDR3 spans 13 amino acids. V gave up 5 bases and J gave up 5 bases, with 13 bases separating them. The CDR3 bases are TGCAGCGTTCGCTCCTCGACACACAATGAGCAGTTCTTC. Its protein product is CSVRSSTHNEQFF.

This clone was detected only a few times. This sequence joins TRBV5-1 and TRBJ1-4, with a possible D match to TRBD1 (6 bases). The germline CDR1 and CDR2 sequences are SGHRS and YFSETQ. The CDR3 contains 15 residues. Trimming cost V 4 bases and J 8 bases, with 18 bases left between them. The DNA for the CDR3 is TGCGCCAGCAGCGACGCCCAGGGGTTGGGGGAAAAACTGTTTTTT. Translated, it gives CASSDAQGLGEKLFF. The whole variable domain, filled in from reference TRBV5-1 and TRBJ1-4, reads KAGVTQTPRYLIKTRGQQVTLSCSPISGHRSVSWYQQTPGQGLQFLFEYFSETQRNKGNFPGRFSGRQFSNSRSEMNVSTLELGDSALYLCASSDAQGLGEKLFFGSGTQLSVL.

This rearrangement joins TRBV28 to TRBJ2-7, with 8 nucleotides matching TRBD1. The junction had 11 bases not matched to a gene; V was cut back by 3 bases and J by 4 bases. Germline loops: CDR1 MDHEN, CDR2 SYDVKM. This CDR3 is 16 amino acids long. CDR3: CASSFSWQGALYEQYF. In DNA form, the CDR3 reads TGTGCCAGCAGTTTTAGTTGGCAGGGGGCGCTTTACGAGCAGTACTTC.

Written as DNA, the CDR3 is TGTGCCAGCAGCTTCTTAGCGGGGTCTTACAATGAGCAGTTCTTC. This encodes CASSFLAGSYNEQFF. V and J are TRBV11-2 and TRBJ2-1, with 8 bases fitting TRBD2. The CDR3 has 15 residues. Germline V CDR1 and CDR2: SGHAT, FQNNGV. With 3 bases clipped from V and 4 bases from J, the junction kept 5 bases outside the gene matches.

The count of this clone is one. V and J are TRBV11-2 and TRBJ2-4; 8 nucleotides match TRBD2. This CDR3 region has 16 residues. Germline V gene lookup returns CDR1 SGHAT and CDR2 FQNNGV. V dropped 2 bases and J dropped 1; count of bases not matched to a gene: 4. The CDR3 protein is CASSLREGRAKNIQYF. CDR3 coding DNA: TGTGCCAGCAGCTTACGGGAGGGGCGCGCCAAAAACATTCAGTACTTC.

Written as DNA, the CDR3 is TGTGCCAGCAGTCGGGTTAACCTGGAACAAAACACCATATATTTT. Protein product: CASSRVNLEQNTIYF. The gene calls are TRBV28 and TRBJ1-3; no reliable D call. Germline V CDR1 and CDR2: MDHEN, SYDVKM. V was trimmed by 5 bases and J by 6 bases, leaving 17 bases between them. This CDR3 is built from 15 residues. Looking up the rest from reference TRBV28 and TRBJ1-3 gives the full variable domain: DVKVTQSSRYLVKRTGEKVFLECVQDMDHENMFWYRQDPGLGLRLIYFSYDVKMKEKGDIPEGYSVSREKKERFSLILESASTNQTSMYLCASSRVNLEQNTIYFGEGSWLTVV.

The chain has TRBV10-3 and TRBJ1-2, with 9 bases fitting TRBD1. Germline trimming cut 3 bases from V and 6 bases from J; bases unmatched to any gene: 11. From germline, CDR1 is ENHRY and CDR2 SYGVKD. The CDR3 is 16 residues long. The CDR3 DNA reads as TGTGCCATCAGTGAAGTCTCGGGGACAGGGTCTAATGGCTACACCTTC. This codes for CAISEVSGTGSNGYTF.

The chain carries TRBV10-3 and TRBJ1-1; 8 nucleotides align to TRBD1. Per the germline V gene, CDR1 is ENHRY and CDR2 is SYGVKD. The CDR3 spans 14 residues. V lost 4 bases to trimming and J lost 7 bases; unmatched junction nucleotides: 8. The CDR3 coding sequence is TGTGCCATCAGTGGAGACAGGGGAGGAAGTGAAGCTTTCTTT. Translation: CAISGDRGGSEAFF.

The rearrangement joins TRBV21-1 to TRBJ1-1; the DNA was not compared with TRBD1, the D call given in the table. TRBV21-1 is a pseudogene segment. There are 16 residues in the CDR3. The CDR3 coding sequence is TGTGCCACCAGAAGAGACCGGGACAGGGAAAACACTGAAGCTTTCTTT. It yields the protein CATRRDRDRENTEAFF.

The J gene is TRBJ2-2, the V gene TRBV2; 9 nucleotides agree with TRBD1. The CDR3 spans 15 residues. Trimming took 5 bases from V and 7 from J; bases not matched to a gene: 8. Germline lookup yields CDR1 SNHLY and CDR2 FYNNEI. CDR3 DNA sequence: TGTGCCAGCAGTTGGACAGGGGATAGAGACGGGGAGCTGTTTTTT. Its translation: CASSWTGDRDGELFF.

V and J are TRBV29-1 and TRBJ1-3; the D gene is possibly TRBD1 (6 bases). Germline V gene sequence: CDR1 SQVTM, CDR2 ANQGSEA. CDR3 length equals 13 residues. V dropped 6 bases and J dropped 4 bases, with 13 bases sitting between them. The CDR3 sequence is CSVGDQGGNTIYF. Written as DNA, the CDR3 is TGCAGCGTCGGAGACCAGGGGGGAAACACCATATATTTT.